This T cell receptor beta chain originates from a study of cytomegalovirus exposure and HLA in healthy donors. CDR1 and CDR2 from the germline V gene are LGHNA and YNFKEQ. This CDR3 spans 18 amino acids. V dropped 0 bases and J dropped 0; count of bases not matched to a gene: 7. Concerning this clone: Its antigen remains unknown.

Regarding the study as a whole: In a later analysis, HLA-associated beta chains showed higher expansion and lower generation probabilities than comparable chains. What was likely a sequencing artifact was a cluster of highly shared sequence variants. It was approximately 160 TCR beta chains that were listed as cytomegalovirus-associated.

The PCR was carried out with 60 Vbeta primers and 13 Jbeta primers. Method: immunoSEQ multiplex PCR; TCRdb's copy keeps in-frame clones and lacks some. Of about 170,000 clones listed, 55% to 65% were seen once; the top ten hold around 2.9%. The chain links TRBV4-2 to TRBJ2-2; TRBD2 agrees at 7 bases. Sample: PBMCs. The origin of this receptor is a middle-aged man in good health and CMV-seronegative. In nucleotides, the CDR3 is TGTGCCAGCAGCCAAGAGGTGGCTAGCGGAGCGAACACCGGGGAGCTGTTTTTT. It yields the protein CASSQEVASGANTGELFF.